Reported below is one T cell receptor (beta chain). Its antigen is still unknown. Base qualities were left out, and no much larger clone turns up one base away. Sequencing was performed on an Illumina HiSeq 1500. Starting from the raw public reads, TCRdb applied fastp trimming at Q25, assembled clones with MiXCR and retained in-frame beta chains. Merged by CDR3 protein, the rows form single entries marked with the most common genes and DNA. This sample has approximately 700,000 distinct CDR3 sequences in its table, and 35% to 45% of those were observed once. 2.5% to 3.5% of the sample comes from the top ten. These data are taken from a study of T cell repertoires in cytomegalovirus infection (dated by TCRdb to between 2018 and 2021). Regarding the study in general: The HLA type of each donor mattered for the analysis, because public TCR beta signatures pointed to carriage of CMV infection along with the matching HLA type.

Spanning cysteine to phenylalanine, the CDR3 consists of 16 amino acids. The DNA shown is the 48-base CDR3, in frame from base 1. The CDR1 and CDR2 encoded by the germline V gene (reference sequence) are SEHNR and FQNEAQ. V sheds 4 bases and J sheds 0 bases, leaving 16 bases between their ends. Overall study outcomes, separate from this receptor: In both this cohort and an independent cohort of some 380 donors, the cumulative frequency of public TCR beta family members distinguished carriers of CMV infection plus the relevant HLA type. The ex vivo response was dominated by HLA-C-restricted CMV-specific TCR beta clonotypes, which also provided the single most frequent clonotype in two of eight donors.

The receptor comes from a human donor in good health (CMV status not recorded). Some clones in this sample may be carry-over from other donors' samples. The V and J genes are TRBV7-9 and TRBJ2-7; TRBD2 is a possible D gene, resting on 6 matching bases. The sequencing sample was made of PBMCs. Read as DNA, the sequence is TGTGCCAGCAGCTCTGGGCGGGCGGGACTCTCCTACGAGCAGTACTTC. Translated, it reads CASSSGRAGLSYEQYF.